Detailed here is one TCR beta chain. The antigen remains unidentified. This sample was included in a study of blood T cells in healthy people across ages. Germline CDR1 and CDR2: MNHEY and SVGAGI. This CDR3 is built from 20 residues. V lost 0 bases to trimming and J lost 3 bases; unmatched junction nucleotides: 16. Broader study findings: Correlation between TCR beta diversity and naive T cell percentage was strong.

The authors ran a second PCR of about 7 to 12 cycles using a sample-barcoded 5' primer and a J-beta primer mix. Every sample gave at least 3 million paired-end reads containing CDR3. TCRdb itself ran the 5' RACE reads through MiXCR, one entry per CDR3 protein. The sample yields over 1,500,000 distinct CDR3 sequences, approximately 40% seen once. The sequencing sample was made of blood. The V call is TRBV6-5, the J call TRBJ2-3; the match to TRBD2 covers 9 bases. This receptor was taken from a human donor in good health. The CDR3 here is CASSYSIHFFASGTTDTQYF. The CDR3, as DNA: TGTGCCAGCAGTTACTCGATTCATTTTTTCGCTAGCGGGACTACAGATACGCAGTATTTT.